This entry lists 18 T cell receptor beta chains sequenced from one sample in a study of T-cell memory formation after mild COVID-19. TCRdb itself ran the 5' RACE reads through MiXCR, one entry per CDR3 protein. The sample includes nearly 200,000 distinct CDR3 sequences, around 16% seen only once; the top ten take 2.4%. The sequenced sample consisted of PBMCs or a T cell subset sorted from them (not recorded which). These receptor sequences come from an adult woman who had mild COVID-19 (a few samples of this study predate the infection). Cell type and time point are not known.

The CDR3 is CSARDPGTGGTDTQYF. The DNA for the CDR3 is TGCAGTGCTAGAGATCCCGGGACAGGGGGCACAGATACGCAGTATTTT. The chain links TRBV20-1 to TRBJ2-3, with 10 bases identical to TRBD1. The V gene's germline CDR1 is DFQATT and CDR2 SNEGSKA (reference sequence). This CDR3 has 16 residues. Trimming took 0 bases from V and 1 from J; bases not matched to a gene: 4.

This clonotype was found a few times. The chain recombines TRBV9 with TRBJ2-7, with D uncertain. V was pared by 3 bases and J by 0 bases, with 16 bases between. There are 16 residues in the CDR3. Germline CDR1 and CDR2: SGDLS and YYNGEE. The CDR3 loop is CASSARRAASSYEQYF. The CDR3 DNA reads TGTGCCAGCAGCGCCCGTAGAGCCGCCAGCTCCTACGAGCAGTACTTC.

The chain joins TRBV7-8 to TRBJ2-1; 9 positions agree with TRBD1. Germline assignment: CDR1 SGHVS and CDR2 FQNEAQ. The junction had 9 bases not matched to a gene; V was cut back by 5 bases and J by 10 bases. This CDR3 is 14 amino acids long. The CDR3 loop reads CASSDGGTGIEQFF. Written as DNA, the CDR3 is TGTGCCAGCAGCGATGGTGGGACAGGGATAGAGCAGTTCTTC.

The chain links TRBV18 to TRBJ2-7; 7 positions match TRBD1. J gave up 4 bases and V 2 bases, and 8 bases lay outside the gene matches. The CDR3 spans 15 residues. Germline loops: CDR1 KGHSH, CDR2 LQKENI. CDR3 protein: CASSPKGGTYYEQYF. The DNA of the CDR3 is TGTGCCAGCTCACCAAAAGGGGGCACTTATTACGAGCAGTACTTC.

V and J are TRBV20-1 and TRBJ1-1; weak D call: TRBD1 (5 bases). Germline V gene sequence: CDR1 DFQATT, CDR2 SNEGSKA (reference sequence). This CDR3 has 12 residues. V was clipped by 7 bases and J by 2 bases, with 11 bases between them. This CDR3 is CSGLGGNTEAFF. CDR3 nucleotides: TGCAGTGGACTGGGGGGAAACACTGAAGCTTTCTTT.

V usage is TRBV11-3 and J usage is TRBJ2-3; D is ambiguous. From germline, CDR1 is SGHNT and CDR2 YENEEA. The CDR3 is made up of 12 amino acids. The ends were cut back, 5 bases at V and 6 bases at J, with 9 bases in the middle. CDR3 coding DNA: TGTGCCAGCAGCGATATTCTGGATACGCAGTATTTT. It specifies CASSDILDTQYF.

Written as DNA, the CDR3 is TGTGCCAGCAGCTTAGCCCTAGGCGGACAGAGCTACGAGCAGTACTTC. Translating gives CASSLALGGQSYEQYF. V and J are TRBV7-6 and TRBJ2-7, with D tentatively TRBD1 (6 bases). Germline-derived CDR1 and CDR2 are SGHVS and FNYEAQ. Trimming shortened V by 0 bases and J by 3 bases, and 15 bases separated the two germline ends. The length of the CDR3 is 16 residues. The variable domain in full, with the rest retrieved from reference TRBV7-6 and TRBJ2-7, is GAGVSQSPRYKVTKRGQDVALRCDPISGHVSLYWYRQALGQGPEFLTYFNYEAQQDKSGLPNDRFSAERPEGSISTLTIQRTEQRDSAMYRCASSLALGGQSYEQYFGPGTRLTVT.

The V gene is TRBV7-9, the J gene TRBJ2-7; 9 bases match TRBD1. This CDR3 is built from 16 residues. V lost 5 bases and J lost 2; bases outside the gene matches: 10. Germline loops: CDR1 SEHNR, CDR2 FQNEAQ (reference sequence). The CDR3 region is CASSPRWDREAYEQYF. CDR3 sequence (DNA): TGTGCCAGCAGCCCCAGATGGGACAGGGAGGCCTACGAGCAGTACTTC.

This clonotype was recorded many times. The CDR3 DNA reads as TGCAGTGCGGCGTTGGACTATAATTCACCCCTCCACTTT. Its protein is CSAALDYNSPLHF. The chain employs TRBV20-1 and TRBJ1-6; no firm D call. Germline V gene lookup returns CDR1 DFQATT and CDR2 SNEGSKA (reference sequence). Trimming took off 6 bases at V and 3 bases at J, with 9 bases between the two ends. The CDR3 has 13 amino acids.

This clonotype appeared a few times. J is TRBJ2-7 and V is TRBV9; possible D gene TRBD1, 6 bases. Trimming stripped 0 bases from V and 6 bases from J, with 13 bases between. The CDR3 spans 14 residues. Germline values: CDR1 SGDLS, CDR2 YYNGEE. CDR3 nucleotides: TGTGCCAGCAGCGTAGACAGGGACACAGTCGAGCAGTACTTC. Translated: CASSVDRDTVEQYF.

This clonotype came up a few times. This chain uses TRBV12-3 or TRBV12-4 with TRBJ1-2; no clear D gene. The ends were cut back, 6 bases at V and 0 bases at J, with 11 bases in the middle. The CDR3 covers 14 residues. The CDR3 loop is CASSRPSANYGYTF. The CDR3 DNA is TGTGCCAGCAGCAGGCCCAGTGCTAACTATGGCTACACCTTC.

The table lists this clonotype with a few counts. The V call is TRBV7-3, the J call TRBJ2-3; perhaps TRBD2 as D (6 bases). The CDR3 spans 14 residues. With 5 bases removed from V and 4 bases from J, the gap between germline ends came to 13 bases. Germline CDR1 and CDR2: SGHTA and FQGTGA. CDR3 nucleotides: TGTGCCAGCAGCCCCGGGGCGGGGTCAGATACGCAGTATTTT. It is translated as CASSPGAGSDTQYF.

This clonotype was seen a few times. CDR3: CAILPQRTGINTEAFF. CDR3 sequence (DNA): TGTGCCATTCTCCCCCAAAGGACAGGGATAAACACTGAAGCTTTCTTT. The V gene is TRBV12-3 or TRBV12-4, the J gene TRBJ1-1; 8 positions agree with TRBD1. J was trimmed by 2 bases and V by 10 bases; bases with no gene match: 15. This CDR3 comprises 16 residues.

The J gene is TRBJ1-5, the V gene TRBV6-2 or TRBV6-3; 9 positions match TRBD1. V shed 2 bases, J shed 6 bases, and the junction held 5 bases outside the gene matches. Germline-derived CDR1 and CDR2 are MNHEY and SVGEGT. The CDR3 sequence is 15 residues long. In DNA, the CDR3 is TGTGCCAGCAGTTACGACAGGGGGGTATCTCAGCCCCAGCATTTT. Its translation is CASSYDRGVSQPQHF.

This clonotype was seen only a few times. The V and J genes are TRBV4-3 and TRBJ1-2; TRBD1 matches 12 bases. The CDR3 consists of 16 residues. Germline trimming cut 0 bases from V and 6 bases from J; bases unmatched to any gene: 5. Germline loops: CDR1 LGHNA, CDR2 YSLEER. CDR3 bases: TGCGCCAGCAGCCAAGAGATCGGGACAGGGGGCAATGGCTACACCTTC. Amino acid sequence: CASSQEIGTGGNGYTF.

The CDR3 spells CASSLAWGRDTEAFF. CDR3 sequence (DNA): TGTGCCAGCAGCTTGGCCTGGGGCAGGGACACTGAAGCTTTCTTT. The chain carries TRBV5-4 and TRBJ1-1; TRBD1 is a possible D gene (5 bases). In germline, CDR1 is SGHNT, CDR2 YYREEE (reference sequence). The V gene lost 0 bases and the J gene lost 3 bases, with 12 bases spanning the gap. The CDR3 is made up of 15 amino acids.

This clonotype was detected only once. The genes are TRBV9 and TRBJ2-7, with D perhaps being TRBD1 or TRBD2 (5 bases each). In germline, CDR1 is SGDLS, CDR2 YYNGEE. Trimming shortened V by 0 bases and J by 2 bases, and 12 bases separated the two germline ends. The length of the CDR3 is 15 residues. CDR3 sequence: CASSVAPGPTYEQYF. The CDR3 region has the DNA TGTGCCAGCAGCGTAGCTCCGGGGCCTACCTACGAGCAGTACTTC.

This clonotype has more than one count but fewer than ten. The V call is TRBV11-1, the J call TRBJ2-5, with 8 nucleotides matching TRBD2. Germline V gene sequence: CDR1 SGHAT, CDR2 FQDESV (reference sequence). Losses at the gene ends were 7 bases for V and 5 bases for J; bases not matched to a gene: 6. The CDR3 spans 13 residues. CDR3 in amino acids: CASTKRGLETQYF. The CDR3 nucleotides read TGTGCCAGCACAAAGCGGGGGCTCGAGACCCAGTACTTC.